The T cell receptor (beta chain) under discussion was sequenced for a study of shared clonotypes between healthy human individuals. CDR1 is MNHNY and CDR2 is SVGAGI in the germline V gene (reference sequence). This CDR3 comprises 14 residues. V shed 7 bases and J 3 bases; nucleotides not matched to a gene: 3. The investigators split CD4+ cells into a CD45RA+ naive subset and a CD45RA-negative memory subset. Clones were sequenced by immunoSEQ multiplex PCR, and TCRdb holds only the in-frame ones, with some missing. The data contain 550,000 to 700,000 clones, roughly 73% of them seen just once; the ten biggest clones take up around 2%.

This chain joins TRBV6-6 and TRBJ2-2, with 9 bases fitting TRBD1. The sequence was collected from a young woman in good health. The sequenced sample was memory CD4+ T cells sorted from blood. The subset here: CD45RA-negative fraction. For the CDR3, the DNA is TGTGCCAGCAAGGACAGGGGAGACACCGGGGAGCTGTTTTTT. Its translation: CASKDRGDTGELFF.